The TCR beta chain described here comes from a study of T cell responses to AZD1222 COVID-19 vaccine. Data came from immunoSEQ multiplex PCR; TCRdb stores just in-frame clones and leaves some out. The table has under 95,000 clones, 80% to 90% seen once. Study observations and caveats: A reported finding is that nearly half of spike-specific TCRs target unmutated variant regions.

A note on this clone: Its target is unknown.

The sample in question was peripheral blood, obtained on day 0 of AZD1222 vaccination. The source of this sequence is an adult in good health.

CDR3 nucleotide sequence: TGTGCCAGCAGCCAGGGTTACACAGATACGCAGTATTTT. It codes for CASSQGYTDTQYF. The chain employs TRBV9 and TRBJ2-3; TRBD1 might be the D (5 bases). CDR1 is SGDLS and CDR2 is YYNGEE in the germline V gene. The CDR3 contains 13 residues. V was pared by 4 bases and J by 2 bases, with 8 bases between.